The 11 T cell receptor beta chains presented below share a single source sample, sequenced in a study of PD-L1 blockade in urothelial cancer. The time point here: pretreatment peripheral blood. Libraries were prepared by immunoSEQ multiplex PCR; TCRdb keeps only in-frame clonotypes and omits some of them. The data contain tens of thousands of clones, around 74% of them singletons. Source: PBMCs, taken around atezolizumab (anti-PD-L1) treatment. These receptors all come from a man in his 70s with urothelial cancer.

V is TRBV19 and J is TRBJ2-4; 8 positions match TRBD2. This CDR3 spans 13 amino acids. CDR1 and CDR2 (germline): LNHDA, SQIVND (reference sequence). V shed 6 bases, J shed 5 bases, and the junction held 3 bases outside the gene matches. CDR3 region: CASSGRVENIQYF. The DNA of the CDR3 is TGTGCCAGTAGCGGGAGGGTGGAAAACATTCAGTACTTC.

The chain employs TRBV28 and TRBJ1-5; D is possibly TRBD1 (5 bases). The V and J ends lost 3 bases and 2 bases respectively, with 8 bases between them. The CDR3 covers 14 residues. CDR1 and CDR2 (germline): MDHEN, SYDVKM. CDR3 nucleotide sequence: TGTGCCAGCAGTTTGGGGGGAGGCAATCAGCCCCAGCATTTT. Translating gives CASSLGGGNQPQHF.

This rearrangement joins TRBV7-3 to TRBJ2-2; D uncertain. V lost 2 bases and J lost 3, with 7 bases in between. Germline lookup yields CDR1 SGHTA and CDR2 FQGTGA. This CDR3 comprises 14 residues. CDR3 amino acids: CASSLVVYTGELFF. CDR3 bases: TGTGCCAGCAGCTTAGTAGTGTACACCGGGGAGCTGTTTTTT.

The V and J genes are TRBV11-2 and TRBJ1-3; D gene ambiguous. Germline-derived CDR1 and CDR2 are SGHAT and FQNNGV. The CDR3 length is 16 residues. Trimming stripped 1 base from V and 1 base from J, with 11 bases between. The CDR3 region is CASSLVRRSSGNTIYF. The CDR3 DNA follows: TGTGCCAGCAGCTTAGTTCGCAGGTCGTCTGGAAACACCATATATTTT.

This clone appeared many times. The CDR3 DNA reads as TGTGCCAGCAGTTATCCGGGAACTAATGAAAAACTGTTTTTT. Translation gives CASSYPGTNEKLFF. The chain employs TRBV25-1 and TRBJ1-4; the D is unclear. Germline V gene sequence: CDR1 MGHDK, CDR2 SYGVNS. The CDR3 consists of 14 residues. V shed 5 bases and J shed 1 base, with 8 bases lying between them.

The chain couples TRBV9 to TRBJ1-6, with 8 bases matching TRBD1. CDR3 length equals 14 residues. The germline V gene has CDR1 SGDLS and CDR2 YYNGEE. V gave up 5 bases and J gave up 9 bases; unmatched junction bases: 7. The CDR3 loop is CASSPDREGSPLHF. For the CDR3, the DNA is TGTGCCAGCAGTCCGGACAGGGAAGGTTCACCCCTCCACTTT.

This clone was seen just once. This chain uses TRBV5-4 with TRBJ2-3; 8 bases align to TRBD1. The junction had 6 bases not matched to a gene; V was cut back by 2 bases and J by 1 base. CDR3 size: 16 residues. CDR1 is SGHNT and CDR2 is YYREEE in the germline V gene (reference sequence). The CDR3 region is CASSFGTGARTDTQYF. As DNA, the CDR3 is TGTGCCAGCAGCTTCGGGACAGGAGCCCGCACAGATACGCAGTATTTT.

This rearrangement joins TRBV11-3 to TRBJ1-1; D remains ambiguous. V lost 5 bases to trimming and J lost 3 bases, with 16 bases between them. The CDR3 totals 15 residues. CDR1 and CDR2 from the germline V gene are SGHNT and YENEEA. The CDR3 coding sequence is TGTGCCAGCAGCCCCCCCCTCGGAGACTACACTGAAGCTTTCTTT. This translates into CASSPPLGDYTEAFF.

V and J are TRBV5-1 and TRBJ1-1; weak D call: TRBD1 (6 bases). Per the germline V gene, CDR1 is SGHRS and CDR2 is YFSETQ. CDR3 size: 14 residues. The V end lost 2 bases, the J end lost 5 bases, and 13 bases lay between the germline ends. CDR3 DNA: TGCGCCAGCAGCTTAGGGGGTCTATTGACTGAAGCTTTCTTT. It translates to CASSLGGLLTEAFF.

This clone has a count of ten or more. The chain combines TRBV2 with TRBJ1-6; TRBD1 agrees at 10 bases. The CDR3 covers 14 residues. Germline V lookup: CDR1 SNHLY, CDR2 FYNNEI. V was pared by 4 bases and J by 9 bases, with 3 bases of the junction left unmatched. CDR3 bases: TGTGCCAGCAGTGGACAGGGGGCCGCTTCACCCCTCCACTTT. It yields the protein CASSGQGAASPLHF.

CDR3 in DNA: TGTGCCAGCAGTGAAGCTGTCCGGCGGACAACTAATGAAAAACTGTTTTTT. Translating it yields CASSEAVRRTTNEKLFF. V gene TRBV2 combines with J gene TRBJ1-4; no definite D call. V gave up 0 bases and J gave up 0 bases, with 11 bases separating them. From germline, CDR1 is SNHLY and CDR2 FYNNEI. CDR3 length equals 17 residues.